The present T cell receptor beta chain was sequenced within a study of cytomegalovirus exposure and HLA in healthy donors. About the research overall: Assignment to the Caucasian-associated ancestry cluster applied to approximately 79% of the approximately 400 genotyped donors.

Trimming shortened V by 2 bases and J by 8 bases, and 7 bases separated the two germline ends. Germline lookup yields CDR1 SGHRS and CDR2 YFSETQ. The CDR3 contains 11 residues. The PCR employed 60 Vbeta primers together with 13 Jbeta primers. Clones were sequenced by immunoSEQ multiplex PCR, and TCRdb holds only the in-frame ones, with some missing. Of 90,000 to 110,000 clones listed, 75% to 85% were seen once; the top ten hold over 2%. There were likely unrecorded immune exposures, though donors were nominally healthy when sampled. Study findings and constraints: Common viral pathogens seemed to be connected with several of the most significant clusters, according to a later analysis. Some TCR beta chains (around 160 of them) were listed as cytomegalovirus-associated.

This clone was picked up a small number of times. The antigen is not known. The specimen sequenced was PBMCs. The receptor's source is a man aged 25-40 years in good health and CMV-seronegative. J is TRBJ1-1 and V is TRBV5-1; D unresolved. The CDR3 DNA reads TGCGCCAGCAGCTTCCCGGGGGAAGCTTTCTTT. Encoded protein: CASSFPGEAFF.